The rows below give T cell receptor beta chains drawn from one sample of a study of long-term antiretroviral therapy in people with HIV. Using immunoSEQ multiplex PCR, the repertoire was profiled, and TCRdb retains in-frame clones only, with some absent. The sample records tens of thousands of clones, 70% to 90% being singletons. The source material was unsorted PBMCs, sampled 1.1 years after starting antiretroviral therapy. All receptors come from a man in his late teens or twenties with HIV. CDR3s include the opening cysteine and the closing phenylalanine or tryptophan. The D gene is left open where the match is weak. Some rows mark clone size as missing; the rest say once, few, many or name a class of expanded clone.

D: NA
V: TRBV28
J: TRBJ2-7
size: NA
DNA: TGTGCCAGCAGTTTATCTTCAGGGCGGCCCTACGAGCAGTACTTC
CDR3: CASSLSSGRPYEQYF

D: TRBD2
V: TRBV6-6
J: TRBJ2-1
size: NA
DNA: TGTGCCAGCACCCGAGCGGGAGACCACAATGAGCAGTTCTTC
CDR3: CASTRAGDHNEQFF

D: TRBD2
V: TRBV7-3
J: TRBJ2-1
size: NA
DNA: TGTGCCAGCACCCCTAGCGGGGGATACAATGAGCAGTTCTTC
CDR3: CASTPSGGYNEQFF

D: NA
V: TRBV11-2
J: TRBJ2-2
size: NA
DNA: TGTGCCAGCAGCTTAACACCGAACACCGGGGAGCTGTTTTTT
CDR3: CASSLTPNTGELFF

D: NA
V: TRBV7-3
J: TRBJ2-6
size: NA
DNA: TGTGCCAGCTCCGTTAGTACGGCCGATGGATCTGGGGCCAACGTCCTGACTTTC
CDR3: CASSVSTADGSGANVLTF

D: NA
V: TRBV4-1
J: TRBJ2-1
size: once
DNA: TGCGCCAGCAGCCTCCAACTAGCTAATGAGCAGTTCTTC
CDR3: CASSLQLANEQFF

D: NA
V: TRBV18
J: TRBJ2-6
size: NA
DNA: TGTGCCAGCTCACCAGGGGGCGGTGGGGCCAACGTCCTGACTTTC
CDR3: CASSPGGGGANVLTF

D: TRBD1
V: TRBV6-1
J: TRBJ1-2
size: few
DNA: TGTGCCAGCAGTGAAGGGGACAGAAACTATGGCTACACCTTC
CDR3: CASSEGDRNYGYTF

D: NA
V: TRBV21-1
J: TRBJ1-1
size: NA
DNA: TGTGCCACAGCACAAACACTCAGAGGGAGTGAAGCTTTCTTT
CDR3: CATAQTLRGSEAFF

D: NA
V: TRBV5-6
J: TRBJ2-3
size: NA
DNA: TGTGCCAGCATCCCGGGGCGGTTTTCGGGCACAGATACGCAGTATTTT
CDR3: CASIPGRFSGTDTQYF

D: NA
V: TRBV7-2
J: TRBJ1-3
size: NA
DNA: TGTGCCAGCGCCGGGACACCCGGAAACACCATATATTTT
CDR3: CASAGTPGNTIYF

D: NA
V: TRBV4-3
J: TRBJ2-7
size: once
DNA: TGCGCCAGCAGCCCCACCGACAGTGGGGATTCCTACGAGCAGTACTTC
CDR3: CASSPTDSGDSYEQYF

D: NA
V: TRBV11-2
J: TRBJ2-3
size: NA
DNA: TGTGCCAGCAGCTTAGTTGGGCGAGACACAGATACGCAGTATTTT
CDR3: CASSLVGRDTDTQYF

D: NA
V: TRBV10-1
J: TRBJ1-1
size: NA
DNA: TGCGCCAGCAGTGAGTCTGGCACCGAAGCTTTCTTT
CDR3: CASSESGTEAFF

D: NA
V: TRBV11-2
J: TRBJ2-3
size: NA
DNA: TGTGCCAGCAGCTTCGGGGGATTAGGCACAGATACGCAGTATTTT
CDR3: CASSFGGLGTDTQYF

D: TRBD1
V: TRBV9
J: TRBJ2-7
size: NA
DNA: TGTGCCAGCAGCATAGAGGGACAGGGTGGCGAGCAGTACTTC
CDR3: CASSIEGQGGEQYF

D: NA
V: TRBV18
J: TRBJ2-1
size: NA
DNA: TGTGCCAGCTCACCGGGGGCTTACAATGAGCAGTTCTTC
CDR3: CASSPGAYNEQFF

D: TRBD1
V: TRBV18
J: TRBJ1-4
size: NA
DNA: TGTGCCAGCTCACCACCAACTTTACAGGGGGAAAAACTGTTTTTT
CDR3: CASSPPTLQGEKLFF

D: NA
V: TRBV5-1
J: TRBJ1-2
size: NA
DNA: TGCGCCAGCAGCTTGGAGACAGTAGAGGGATACACCTTC
CDR3: CASSLETVEGYTF

D: NA
V: TRBV5-3
J: TRBJ2-1
size: NA
DNA: TGTGCCAGACGGTGGCTAGCAGGGCCCAATGAGCAGTTCTTC
CDR3: CARRWLAGPNEQFF

D: NA
V: TRBV28
J: TRBJ1-2
size: NA
DNA: TGTGTCAGCACCCCCCCGGTCGAGCAACTCTATGGCTACACCTTC
CDR3: CVSTPPVEQLYGYTF

D: NA
V: TRBV6-1
J: TRBJ2-7
size: NA
DNA: TGTGCCAGCACCGGACAGTCCGAGCAGTACTTC
CDR3: CASTGQSEQYF

D: TRBD1
V: TRBV5-6
J: TRBJ2-7
size: few
DNA: TGTGCCAGCAGCCTACCGGACAGGGCCTACGAGCAGTACTTC
CDR3: CASSLPDRAYEQYF

D: NA
V: TRBV5-1
J: TRBJ1-1
size: NA
DNA: TGCGCCAGCAGCTTGACCCGGATGGACACTGAAGCTTTCTTT
CDR3: CASSLTRMDTEAFF

D: TRBD2
V: TRBV6-1
J: TRBJ2-1
size: NA
DNA: TGTGCCAGCAGTGCCCTAGCGGGAGGAAGAGCGAGTGAGCAGTTCTTC
CDR3: CASSALAGGRASEQFF

D: TRBD1
V: TRBV5-1
J: TRBJ2-1
size: NA
DNA: TGCGCCAGCATCCTAGGACAGGGGGGGAATGAGCAGTTCTTC
CDR3: CASILGQGGNEQFF

D: NA
V: TRBV27
J: TRBJ2-2
size: NA
DNA: TGTGCCAGCAGCCGTAGTGGGCGTGGGGAGCTGTTTTTT
CDR3: CASSRSGRGELFF

D: TRBD2
V: TRBV6-1
J: TRBJ2-5
size: NA
DNA: TGTGCCAGCAGTGAATCACTAGCGGGGGGGTGGGGGACCCAGTACTTC
CDR3: CASSESLAGGWGTQYF

D: NA
V: TRBV7-3
J: TRBJ2-2
size: NA
DNA: TGTGCCAGCAGCTTCAGCGGAATGACCACCGGGGAGCTGTTTTTT
CDR3: CASSFSGMTTGELFF

D: NA
V: TRBV18
J: TRBJ1-6
size: NA
DNA: TGTGCCAGCTCACCACGGTCAGGCCCAAATTCACCCCTCCACTTT
CDR3: CASSPRSGPNSPLHF

D: TRBD2
V: TRBV28
J: TRBJ2-2
size: NA
DNA: TGTGCCAGCAGCCTAATAAGGACTAGCGGGATGAACACCGGGGAGCTGTTTTTT
CDR3: CASSLIRTSGMNTGELFF

D: TRBD1
V: TRBV2
J: TRBJ2-2
size: few
DNA: TGTGCCAGCAGAGACAGGGTCGCCGGGGAGCTGTTTTTT
CDR3: CASRDRVAGELFF

D: NA
V: TRBV14
J: TRBJ2-1
size: NA
DNA: TGTGCCAGCAGCCAAGACCTCGGGACGGAGAACAATGAGCAGTTCTTC
CDR3: CASSQDLGTENNEQFF

D: TRBD2
V: TRBV29-1
J: TRBJ2-7
size: NA
DNA: TGCAGCGTTGGGGAGGGCCCATACGAGCAGTACTTC
CDR3: CSVGEGPYEQYF

D: NA
V: TRBV12-2
J: TRBJ1-4
size: NA
DNA: TGTGCAAGTCGCTTAGCGATTGACAGTAGCACAACTAATGAAAAACTGTTTTTT
CDR3: CASRLAIDSSTTNEKLFF

D: NA
V: TRBV7-9
J: TRBJ2-3
size: NA
DNA: TGTGCCAGCAGCTCGGGGCGCGGGGCAGATACGCAGTATTTT
CDR3: CASSSGRGADTQYF

D: NA
V: TRBV5-5
J: TRBJ1-2
size: medium-sized
DNA: TGTGCCAGCAGCCCCGGCCGTTACCAGGCCTATGGCTACACCTTC
CDR3: CASSPGRYQAYGYTF

D: TRBD1
V: TRBV15
J: TRBJ2-2
size: NA
DNA: TGTGCCACCAGCAGAGCCGGACAGGGAGGCACCGGGGAGCTGTTTTTT
CDR3: CATSRAGQGGTGELFF

D: NA
V: TRBV27
J: TRBJ1-6
size: NA
DNA: TGTGCCAGCAGTCGCATGACTCTAGGGAGCTCCTATAATTCACCCCTCCACTTT
CDR3: CASSRMTLGSSYNSPLHF

D: NA
V: TRBV27
J: TRBJ1-4
size: NA
DNA: TGTGCCAGCAGTTTATTCGCCCGGGGAGGTTTAAATGAAAAACTGTTTTTT
CDR3: CASSLFARGGLNEKLFF

D: TRBD2
V: TRBV27
J: TRBJ2-3
size: NA
DNA: TGTGCCAGCACGAGGTTGGGCGGGAGAGATCTCACAGATACGCAGTATTTT
CDR3: CASTRLGGRDLTDTQYF

D: NA
V: TRBV27
J: TRBJ2-1
size: once
DNA: TGTGCCAGCAGTGGAGGAGCGCGGGTCTACTACAATGAGCAGTTCTTC
CDR3: CASSGGARVYYNEQFF

D: NA
V: TRBV7-8
J: TRBJ1-2
size: NA
DNA: TGTGCCAGCAGCCGACGGGGGGACCACTATGGCTACACCTTC
CDR3: CASSRRGDHYGYTF

D: TRBD1
V: TRBV5-1
J: TRBJ1-1
size: NA
DNA: TGCGCCAGCAGCCCAGGGACAGGGGGCGCGTACACTGAAGCTTTCTTT
CDR3: CASSPGTGGAYTEAFF

D: NA
V: TRBV19
J: TRBJ1-3
size: NA
DNA: TGTGCCAGTACCTATCTGGGCTCTGGAAACACCATATATTTT
CDR3: CASTYLGSGNTIYF

D: TRBD1
V: TRBV7-8
J: TRBJ2-7
size: NA
DNA: TGTGCCAGCAGCCAACTTGGGACAGGGGAGCGTTTCGACGAGCAGTACTTC
CDR3: CASSQLGTGERFDEQYF

D: TRBD2
V: TRBV5-1
J: TRBJ2-1
size: NA
DNA: TGCGCCAGCAGCCCGGGACTAGCGGGGTACAATGAGCAGTTCTTC
CDR3: CASSPGLAGYNEQFF

D: NA
V: TRBV5-1
J: TRBJ2-1
size: NA
DNA: TGCGCCAGCAGCTTGGCACAGGGTTCCTACAATGAGCAGTTCTTC
CDR3: CASSLAQGSYNEQFF

D: TRBD1
V: TRBV14
J: TRBJ2-1
size: NA
DNA: TGTGCCAGCAGCCAACCGGGGACAGGGGGTACCAATGAGCAGTTCTTC
CDR3: CASSQPGTGGTNEQFF

D: NA
V: TRBV4-1
J: TRBJ2-7
size: NA
DNA: TGCGCCAGCAGCCAAAGTGGCGGGGTTGACGAGCAGTACTTC
CDR3: CASSQSGGVDEQYF

D: NA
V: TRBV7-2
J: TRBJ2-1
size: NA
DNA: TGTGCCAGCAGCTTAGCGGTCTCCTACAATGAGCAGTTCTTC
CDR3: CASSLAVSYNEQFF

D: TRBD1
V: TRBV6-5
J: TRBJ1-1
size: once
DNA: TGTGCCAGCAGTCAGGGGACAGTGATGACTGAAGCTTTCTTT
CDR3: CASSQGTVMTEAFF

D: NA
V: TRBV4-2
J: TRBJ2-5
size: NA
DNA: TGTGCCAGCAGCCAAGGATCAAGCGCCCAAGAGACCCAGTACTTC
CDR3: CASSQGSSAQETQYF

D: NA
V: TRBV4-3
J: TRBJ1-1
size: NA
DNA: TGCGCCAGCAGCCAAGAGACAGCCGACACTGAAGCTTTCTTT
CDR3: CASSQETADTEAFF

D: NA
V: TRBV6-1
J: TRBJ2-7
size: NA
DNA: TGTGCCAGCAGTGAATTATTGCAGGCTTTCTACGAGCAGTACTTC
CDR3: CASSELLQAFYEQYF